The entry below gives a single T cell receptor beta chain sequence along with its context. The antigen is unknown. The data originate from a study of T cell responses to AZD1222 COVID-19 vaccine. Clones were read by immunoSEQ multiplex PCR, and TCRdb kept only the in-frame ones, dropping some. The sample includes some 110,000 clones, about 85% seen only once; the top ten take around 4.4%. General observations from the study: A rise in Spike-specific TCR breadth and depth followed two AZD1222 doses. Targeting of unmutated variant regions was reportedly seen in nearly half of spike-specific TCRs. After the peak T cell response, and only then, were repertoires sampled. The number of AZD1222 recipients seropositive at baseline was only five to seven.

The specimen was peripheral blood, collected 28 days after the second AZD1222 dose. This TCR was sampled from an adult who received the AZD1222 COVID-19 vaccine.

In DNA, the CDR3 is TGCGCCAGCAGCTCAACAGGTCTTACTAACTATGGCTACACCTTC. Translating gives CASSSTGLTNYGYTF. V gene TRBV5-1 combines with J gene TRBJ1-2; possible D gene TRBD1, 5 bases. The germline V gene has CDR1 SGHRS and CDR2 YFSETQ. CDR3 length: 15 amino acids. V was clipped by 3 bases and J by 0 bases, with 12 bases between them.